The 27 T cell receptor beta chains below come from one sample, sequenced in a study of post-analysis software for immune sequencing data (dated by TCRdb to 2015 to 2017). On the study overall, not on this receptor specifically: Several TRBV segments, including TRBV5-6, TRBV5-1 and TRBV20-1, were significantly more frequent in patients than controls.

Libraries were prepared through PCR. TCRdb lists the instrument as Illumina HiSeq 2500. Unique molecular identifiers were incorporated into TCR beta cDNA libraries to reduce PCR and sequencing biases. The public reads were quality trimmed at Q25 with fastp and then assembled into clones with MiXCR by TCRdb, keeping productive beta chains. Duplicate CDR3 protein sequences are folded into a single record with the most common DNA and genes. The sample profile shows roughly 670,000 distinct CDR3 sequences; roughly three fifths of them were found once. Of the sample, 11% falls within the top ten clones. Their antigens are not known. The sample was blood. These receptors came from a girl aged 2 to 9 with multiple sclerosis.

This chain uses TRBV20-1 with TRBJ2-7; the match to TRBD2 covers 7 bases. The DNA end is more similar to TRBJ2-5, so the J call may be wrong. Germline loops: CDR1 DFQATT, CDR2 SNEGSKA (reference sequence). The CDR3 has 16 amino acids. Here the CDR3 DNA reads TGCAGTGCTAGAGACGCGATCTCCTCTTGGGAGGGGACCCAGTACTTC. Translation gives CSARDAISSWEGTQYF.

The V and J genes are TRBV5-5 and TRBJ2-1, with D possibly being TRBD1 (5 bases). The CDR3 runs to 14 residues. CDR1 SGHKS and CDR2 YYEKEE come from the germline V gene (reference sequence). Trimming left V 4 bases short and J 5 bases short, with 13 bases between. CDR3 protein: CASSEMGPHNEQFF. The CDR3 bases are TGTGCCAGCAGCGAGATGGGGCCTCACAATGAGCAGTTCTTC.

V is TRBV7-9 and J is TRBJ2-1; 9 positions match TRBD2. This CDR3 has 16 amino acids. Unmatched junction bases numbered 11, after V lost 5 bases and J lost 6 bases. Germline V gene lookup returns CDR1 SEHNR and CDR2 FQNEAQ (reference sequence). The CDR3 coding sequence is TGTGCCAGCAGCCCAGGCACCTCGCGGGAGGGCAATGAGCAGTTCTTC. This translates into CASSPGTSREGNEQFF.

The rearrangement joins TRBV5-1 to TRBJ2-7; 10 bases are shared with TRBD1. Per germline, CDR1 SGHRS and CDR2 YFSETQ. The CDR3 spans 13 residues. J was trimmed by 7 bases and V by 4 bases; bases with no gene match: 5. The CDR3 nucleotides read TGCGCCAGCAGCCGGGACAGGGGAGGGGAGCAGTACTTC. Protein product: CASSRDRGGEQYF.

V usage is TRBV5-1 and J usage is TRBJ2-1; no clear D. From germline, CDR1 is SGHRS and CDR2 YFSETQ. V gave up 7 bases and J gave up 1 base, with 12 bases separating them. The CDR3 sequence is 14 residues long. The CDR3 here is CASRHIASYNEQFF. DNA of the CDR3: TGCGCCAGCCGCCACATTGCGTCCTACAATGAGCAGTTCTTC. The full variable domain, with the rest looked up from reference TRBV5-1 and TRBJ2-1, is KAGVTQTPRYLIKTRGQQVTLSCSPISGHRSVSWYQQTPGQGLQFLFEYFSETQRNKGNFPGRFSGRQFSNSRSEMNVSTLELGDSALYLCASRHIASYNEQFFGPGTRLTVL.

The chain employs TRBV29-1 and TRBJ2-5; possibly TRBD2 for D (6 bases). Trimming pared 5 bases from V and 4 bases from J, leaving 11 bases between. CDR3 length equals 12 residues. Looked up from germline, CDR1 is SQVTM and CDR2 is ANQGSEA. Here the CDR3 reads CSVTGAGETQYF. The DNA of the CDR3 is TGCAGCGTTACGGGAGCCGGAGAGACCCAGTACTTC.

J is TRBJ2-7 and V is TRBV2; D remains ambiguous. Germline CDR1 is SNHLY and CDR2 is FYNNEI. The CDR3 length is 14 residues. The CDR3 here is CALLAGTVSYEQYF. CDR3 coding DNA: TGTGCTCTCCTGGCCGGCACAGTTTCCTACGAGCAGTACTTC.

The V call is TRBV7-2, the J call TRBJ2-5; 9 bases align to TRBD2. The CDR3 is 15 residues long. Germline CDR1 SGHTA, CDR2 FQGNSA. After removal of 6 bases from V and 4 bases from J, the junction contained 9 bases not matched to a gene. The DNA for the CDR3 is TGTGCCAGCAGTCAGAACAGCGGGGGGCGAGAGACCCAGTACTTC. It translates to CASSQNSGGRETQYF. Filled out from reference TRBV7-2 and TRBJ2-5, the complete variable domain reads GAGVSQSPSNKVTEKGKDVELRCDPISGHTALYWYRQSLGQGLEFLIYFQGNSAPDKSGLPSDRFSAERTGGSVSTLTIQRTQQEDSAVYLCASSQNSGGRETQYFGPGTRLLVL.

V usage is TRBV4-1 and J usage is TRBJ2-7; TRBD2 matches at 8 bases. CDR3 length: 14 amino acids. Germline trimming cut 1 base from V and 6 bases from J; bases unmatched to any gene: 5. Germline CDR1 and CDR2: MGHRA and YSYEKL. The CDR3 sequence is CASSQGAGEGEQYF. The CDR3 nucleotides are TGCGCCAGCAGCCAAGGAGCGGGAGAGGGCGAGCAGTACTTC.

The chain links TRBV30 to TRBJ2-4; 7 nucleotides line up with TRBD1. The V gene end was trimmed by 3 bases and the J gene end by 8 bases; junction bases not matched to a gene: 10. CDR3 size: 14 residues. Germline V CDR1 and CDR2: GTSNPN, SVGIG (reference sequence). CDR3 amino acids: CAWSAGTVGDIQYF. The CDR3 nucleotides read TGTGCCTGGAGCGCCGGGACAGTAGGAGACATTCAGTACTTC.

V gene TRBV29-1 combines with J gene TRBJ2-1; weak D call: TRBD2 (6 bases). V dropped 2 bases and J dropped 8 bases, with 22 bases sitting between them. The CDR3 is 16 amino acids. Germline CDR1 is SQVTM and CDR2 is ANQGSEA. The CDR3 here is CSVEMWTTRETDEQFF. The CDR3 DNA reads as TGCAGCGTTGAAATGTGGACTACCAGGGAGACCGATGAGCAGTTCTTC.

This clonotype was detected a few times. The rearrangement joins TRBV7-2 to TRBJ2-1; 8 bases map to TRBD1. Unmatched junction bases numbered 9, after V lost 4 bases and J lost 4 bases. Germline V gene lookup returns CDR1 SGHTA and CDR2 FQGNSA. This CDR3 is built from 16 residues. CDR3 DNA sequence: TGTGCCAGCAGCTCGAGGACAGGGTCGAGTTACAATGAGCAGTTCTTC. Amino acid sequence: CASSSRTGSSYNEQFF.

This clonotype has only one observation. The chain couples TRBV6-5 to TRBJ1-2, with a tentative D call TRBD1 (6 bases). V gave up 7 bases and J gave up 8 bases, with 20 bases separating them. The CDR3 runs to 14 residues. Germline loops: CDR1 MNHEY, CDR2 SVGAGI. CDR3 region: CASNVGAPTYGYTF. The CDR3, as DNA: TGTGCCAGCAACGTGGGGGCTCCTACCTACGGCTACACCTTC.

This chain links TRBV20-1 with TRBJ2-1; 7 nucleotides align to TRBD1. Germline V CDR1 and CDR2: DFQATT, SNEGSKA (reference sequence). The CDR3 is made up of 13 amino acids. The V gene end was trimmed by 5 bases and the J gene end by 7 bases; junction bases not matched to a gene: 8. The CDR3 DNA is TGCAGTGCTGCAAGAGGGACAGAGAATGAGCAGTTCTTC. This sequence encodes CSAARGTENEQFF.

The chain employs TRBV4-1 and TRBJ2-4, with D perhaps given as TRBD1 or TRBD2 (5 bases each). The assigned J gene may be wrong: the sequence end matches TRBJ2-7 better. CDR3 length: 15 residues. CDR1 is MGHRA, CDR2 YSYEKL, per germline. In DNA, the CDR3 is TGCGCCAGCAGCCAGGGACCCACGCCCTTCTACGAGCAGTACTTC. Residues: CASSQGPTPFYEQYF.

The CDR3 DNA reads TGCAGCGTTGAAGGGGAAGGGTACGAGCAGTACTTC. Translation gives CSVEGEGYEQYF. The gene calls are TRBV29-1 and TRBJ2-4; D gene ambiguous. The last part of the DNA fits TRBJ2-7 better; the J call may be wrong. CDR1 is SQVTM, CDR2 ANQGSEA, per germline. There are 12 residues in the CDR3.

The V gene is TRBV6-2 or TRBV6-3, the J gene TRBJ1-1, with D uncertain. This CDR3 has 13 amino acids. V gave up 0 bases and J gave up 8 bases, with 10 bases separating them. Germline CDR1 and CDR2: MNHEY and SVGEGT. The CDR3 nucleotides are TGTGCCAGCAGTTACTCGGGCCCCGGGGAAGCTTTCTTT. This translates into CASSYSGPGEAFF.

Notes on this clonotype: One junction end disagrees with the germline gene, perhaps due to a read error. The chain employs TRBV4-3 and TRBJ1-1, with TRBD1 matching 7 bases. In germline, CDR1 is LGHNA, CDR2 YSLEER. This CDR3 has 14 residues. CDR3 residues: CASSRETGNAEAFF. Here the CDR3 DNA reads TGCGCCAGCAGCCGGGAGACAGGGAACGCTGAAGCTTTCTTT.

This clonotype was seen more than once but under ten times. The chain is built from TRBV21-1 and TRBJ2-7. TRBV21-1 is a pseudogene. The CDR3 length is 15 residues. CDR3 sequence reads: CASSVLLARTYEQYF. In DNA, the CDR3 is TGTGCCAGCAGCGTATTACTCGCCAGAACCTACGAGCAGTACTTC.

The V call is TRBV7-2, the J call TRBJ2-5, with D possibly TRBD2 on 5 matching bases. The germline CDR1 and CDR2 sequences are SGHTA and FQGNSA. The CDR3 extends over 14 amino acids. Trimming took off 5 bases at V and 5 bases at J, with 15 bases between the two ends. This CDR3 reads CASSRTPKVETQYF. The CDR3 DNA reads TGTGCCAGCAGCCGGACTCCTAAGGTGGAGACCCAGTACTTC.

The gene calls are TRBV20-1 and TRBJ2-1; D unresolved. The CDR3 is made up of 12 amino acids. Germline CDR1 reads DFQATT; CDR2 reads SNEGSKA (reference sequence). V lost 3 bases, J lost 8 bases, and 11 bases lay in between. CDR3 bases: TGCAGTGCTAGCGAGAGTTGGGATGAGCAGTTCTTC. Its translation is CSASESWDEQFF.

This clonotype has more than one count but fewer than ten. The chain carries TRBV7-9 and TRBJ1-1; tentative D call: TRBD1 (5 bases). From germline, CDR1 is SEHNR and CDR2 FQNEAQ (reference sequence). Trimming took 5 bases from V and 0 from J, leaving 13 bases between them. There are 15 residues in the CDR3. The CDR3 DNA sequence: TGTGCCAGCAGCGGACACAGGTCCATGAACACTGAAGCTTTCTTT. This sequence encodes CASSGHRSMNTEAFF.

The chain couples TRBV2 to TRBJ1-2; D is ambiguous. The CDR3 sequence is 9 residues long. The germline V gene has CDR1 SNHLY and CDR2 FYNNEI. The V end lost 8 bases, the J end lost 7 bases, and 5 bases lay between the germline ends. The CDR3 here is CASPIGYTF. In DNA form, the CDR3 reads TGTGCCAGCCCGATTGGCTACACCTTC.

This chain's CDR3 is CASSYSTSADTQYF. The CDR3 DNA is TGTGCCAGCAGTTACTCAACTAGCGCAGATACGCAGTATTTT. The chain couples TRBV6-5 to TRBJ2-3, with 7 bases identical to TRBD2. The junction had 1 base not matched to a gene; V was cut back by 0 bases and J by 4 bases. CDR1 is MNHEY, CDR2 SVGAGI, per germline. The CDR3 contains 14 residues.

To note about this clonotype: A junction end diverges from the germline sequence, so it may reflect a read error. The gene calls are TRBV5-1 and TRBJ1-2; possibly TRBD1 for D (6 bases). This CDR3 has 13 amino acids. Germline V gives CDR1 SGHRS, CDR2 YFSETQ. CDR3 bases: TGTGCCAGCAGCTTGGGGGGGCGGGATGGCTACACCTTC. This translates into CASSLGGRDGYTF.

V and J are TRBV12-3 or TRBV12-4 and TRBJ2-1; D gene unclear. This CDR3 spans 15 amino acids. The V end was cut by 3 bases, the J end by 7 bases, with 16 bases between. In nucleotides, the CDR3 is TGTGCCAGCAGTTTTGACCCCTGGCTAGGGAATGAGCAGTTCTTC. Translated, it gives CASSFDPWLGNEQFF.

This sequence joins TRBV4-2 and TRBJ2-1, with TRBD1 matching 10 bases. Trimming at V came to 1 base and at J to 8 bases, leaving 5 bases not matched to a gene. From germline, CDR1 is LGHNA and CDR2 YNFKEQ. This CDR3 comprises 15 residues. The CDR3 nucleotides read TGTGCCAGCAGCCAAGGGGCAGGGACAGGGGATGAGCAGTTCTTC. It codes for CASSQGAGTGDEQFF.